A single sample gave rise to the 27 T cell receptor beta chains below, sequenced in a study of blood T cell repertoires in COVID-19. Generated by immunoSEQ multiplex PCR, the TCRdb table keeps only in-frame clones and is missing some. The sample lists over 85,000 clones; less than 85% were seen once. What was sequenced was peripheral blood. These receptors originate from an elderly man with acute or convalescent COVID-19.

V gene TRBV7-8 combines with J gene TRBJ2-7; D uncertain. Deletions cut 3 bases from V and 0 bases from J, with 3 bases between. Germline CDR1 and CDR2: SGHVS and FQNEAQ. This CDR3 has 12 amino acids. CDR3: CASSFSSYEQYF. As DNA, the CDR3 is TGTGCCAGCAGCTTCAGCTCCTACGAGCAGTACTTC.

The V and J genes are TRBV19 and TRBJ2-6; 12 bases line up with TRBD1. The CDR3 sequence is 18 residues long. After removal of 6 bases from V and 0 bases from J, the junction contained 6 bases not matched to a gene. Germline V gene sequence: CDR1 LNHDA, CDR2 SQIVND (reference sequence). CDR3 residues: CASRGGQGASSGANVLTF. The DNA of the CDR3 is TGTGCCAGTAGGGGGGGACAGGGGGCCTCCTCTGGGGCCAACGTCCTGACTTTC. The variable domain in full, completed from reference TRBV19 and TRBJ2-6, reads DGGITQSPKYLFRKEGQNVTLSCEQNLNHDAMYWYRQDPGQGLRLIYYSQIVNDFQKGDIAEGYSVSREKKESFPLTVTSAQKNPTAFYLCASRGGQGASSGANVLTFGAGSRLTVL.

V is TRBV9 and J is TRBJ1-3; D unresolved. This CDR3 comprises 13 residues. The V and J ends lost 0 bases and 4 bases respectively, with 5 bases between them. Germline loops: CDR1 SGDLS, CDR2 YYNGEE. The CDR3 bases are TGTGCCAGCAGCGTAGAAAGCGGAAACACCATATATTTT. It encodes CASSVESGNTIYF.

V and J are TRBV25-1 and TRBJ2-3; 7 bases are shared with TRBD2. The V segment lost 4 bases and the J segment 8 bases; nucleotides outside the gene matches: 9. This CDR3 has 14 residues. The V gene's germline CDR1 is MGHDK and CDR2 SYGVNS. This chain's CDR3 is CASSGSGGPVTQYF. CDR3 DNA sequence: TGTGCCAGCAGTGGGTCGGGGGGACCAGTTACGCAGTATTTT.

CDR3 residues: CASSTTANTEAFF. For the CDR3, the DNA is TGTGCCAGCAGCACGACAGCGAACACTGAAGCTTTCTTT. The chain combines TRBV7-3 with TRBJ1-1; maybe TRBD1 (5 bases). Germline CDR1 reads SGHTA; CDR2 reads FQGTGA. The ends were cut back, 5 bases at V and 1 base at J, with 8 bases in the middle. The CDR3 loop spans 13 amino acids.

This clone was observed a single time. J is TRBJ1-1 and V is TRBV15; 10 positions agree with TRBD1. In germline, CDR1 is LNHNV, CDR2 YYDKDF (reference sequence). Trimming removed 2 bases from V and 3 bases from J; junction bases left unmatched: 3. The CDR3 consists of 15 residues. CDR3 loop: CATSRYGTGDTEAFF. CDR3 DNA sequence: TGTGCCACCAGCAGATATGGGACAGGGGACACTGAAGCTTTCTTT. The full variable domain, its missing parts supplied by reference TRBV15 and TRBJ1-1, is DAMVIQNPRYQVTQFGKPVTLSCSQTLNHNVMYWYQQKSSQAPKLLFHYYDKDFNNEADTPDNFQSRRPNTSFCFLDIRSPGLGDTAMYLCATSRYGTGDTEAFFGQGTRLTVV.

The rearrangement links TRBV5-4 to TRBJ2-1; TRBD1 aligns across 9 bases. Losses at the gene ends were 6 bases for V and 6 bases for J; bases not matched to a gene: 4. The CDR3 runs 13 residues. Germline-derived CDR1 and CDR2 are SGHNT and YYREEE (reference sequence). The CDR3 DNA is TGTGCCAGCACCCCGGGACAGGGCAATGAGCAGTTCTTC. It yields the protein CASTPGQGNEQFF.

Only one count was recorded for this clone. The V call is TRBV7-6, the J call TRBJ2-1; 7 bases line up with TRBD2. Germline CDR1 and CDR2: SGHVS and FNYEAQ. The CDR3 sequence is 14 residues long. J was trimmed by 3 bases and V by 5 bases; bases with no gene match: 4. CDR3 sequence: CASSGAGNYNEQFF. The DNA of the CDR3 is TGTGCCAGCAGCGGAGCGGGAAACTACAATGAGCAGTTCTTC.

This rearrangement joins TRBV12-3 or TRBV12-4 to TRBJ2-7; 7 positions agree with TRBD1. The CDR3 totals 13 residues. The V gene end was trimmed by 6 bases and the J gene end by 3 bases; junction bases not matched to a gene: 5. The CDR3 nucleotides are TGTGCCAGCAGGGGGGACAGTCACTACGAGCAGTACTTC. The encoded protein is CASRGDSHYEQYF.

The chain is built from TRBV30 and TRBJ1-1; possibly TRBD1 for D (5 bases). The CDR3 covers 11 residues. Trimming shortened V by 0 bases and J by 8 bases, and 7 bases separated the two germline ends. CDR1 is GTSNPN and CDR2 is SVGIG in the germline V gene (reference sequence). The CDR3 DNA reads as TGTGCCTGGAGTGTCTACAGGGAAGCTTTCTTT. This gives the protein CAWSVYREAFF.

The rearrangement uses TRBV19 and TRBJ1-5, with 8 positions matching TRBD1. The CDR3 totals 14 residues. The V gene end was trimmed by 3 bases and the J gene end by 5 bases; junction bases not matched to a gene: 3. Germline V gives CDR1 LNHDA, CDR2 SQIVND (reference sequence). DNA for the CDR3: TGTGCCAGTAGTATTACAGGGGGTCATCAGCCCCAGCATTTT. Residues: CASSITGGHQPQHF.

CDR3 amino acids: CASSRQGGETQYF. CDR3 DNA: TGTGCCAGCAGCAGACAGGGCGGAGAGACCCAGTACTTC. The chain combines TRBV27 with TRBJ2-5; 7 positions agree with TRBD1. The trim removed 6 bases at V and 4 bases at J, leaving 5 bases unmatched. The CDR3 extends over 13 amino acids. Germline assignment: CDR1 MNHEY and CDR2 SMNVEV (reference sequence).

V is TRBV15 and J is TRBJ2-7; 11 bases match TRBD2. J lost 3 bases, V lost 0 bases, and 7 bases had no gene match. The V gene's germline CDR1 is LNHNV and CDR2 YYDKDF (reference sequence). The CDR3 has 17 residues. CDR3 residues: CATSREDRLAGSYEQYF. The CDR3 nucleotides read TGTGCCACCAGCAGAGAGGACCGACTAGCGGGAAGCTACGAGCAGTACTTC.

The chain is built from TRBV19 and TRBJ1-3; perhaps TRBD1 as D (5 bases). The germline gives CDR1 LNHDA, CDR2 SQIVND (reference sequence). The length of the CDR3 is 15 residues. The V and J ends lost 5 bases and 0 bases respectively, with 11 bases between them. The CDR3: CASSPQDRSGNTIYF. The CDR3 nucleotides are TGTGCCAGTAGTCCACAGGACCGCTCTGGAAACACCATATATTTT.

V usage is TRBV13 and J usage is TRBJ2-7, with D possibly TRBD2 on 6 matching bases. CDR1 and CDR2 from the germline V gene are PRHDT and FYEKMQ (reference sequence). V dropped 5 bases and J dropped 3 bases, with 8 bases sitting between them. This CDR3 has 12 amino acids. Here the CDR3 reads CASSLGGYEQYF. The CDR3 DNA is TGTGCCAGCAGCCTGGGAGGCTACGAGCAGTACTTC. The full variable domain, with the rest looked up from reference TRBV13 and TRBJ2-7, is AAGVIQSPRHLIKEKRETATLKCYPIPRHDTVYWYQQGPGQDPQFLISFYEKMQSDKGSIPDRFSAQQFSDYHSELNMSSLELGDSALYFCASSLGGYEQYFGPGTRLTVT.

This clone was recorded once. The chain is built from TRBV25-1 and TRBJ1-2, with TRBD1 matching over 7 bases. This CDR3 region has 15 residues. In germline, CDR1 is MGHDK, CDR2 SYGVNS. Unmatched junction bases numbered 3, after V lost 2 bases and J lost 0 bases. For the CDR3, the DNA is TGTGCCAGCAGTGAAGAGGGGGCTCCTAACTATGGCTACACCTTC. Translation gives CASSEEGAPNYGYTF.

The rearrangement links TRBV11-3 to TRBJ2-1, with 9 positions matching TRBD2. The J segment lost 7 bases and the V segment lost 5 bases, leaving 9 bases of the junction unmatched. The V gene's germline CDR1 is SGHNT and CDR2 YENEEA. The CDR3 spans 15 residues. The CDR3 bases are TGTGCCAGCAGCCGAACTAGCGGGTCGGTAAATGAGCAGTTCTTC. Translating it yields CASSRTSGSVNEQFF. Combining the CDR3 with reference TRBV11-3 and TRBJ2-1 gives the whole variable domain EAGVVQSPRYKIIEKKQPVAFWCNPISGHNTLYWYLQNLGQGPELLIRYENEEAVDDSQLPKDRFSAERLKGVDSTLKIQPAELGDSAVYLCASSRTSGSVNEQFFGPGTRLTVL.

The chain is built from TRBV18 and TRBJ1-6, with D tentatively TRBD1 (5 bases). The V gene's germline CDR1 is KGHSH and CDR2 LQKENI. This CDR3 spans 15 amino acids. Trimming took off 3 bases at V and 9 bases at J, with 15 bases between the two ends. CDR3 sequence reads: CASSPRGEVVSPLHF. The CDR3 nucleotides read TGTGCCAGCTCACCCCGAGGGGAGGTTGTTTCACCCCTCCACTTT.

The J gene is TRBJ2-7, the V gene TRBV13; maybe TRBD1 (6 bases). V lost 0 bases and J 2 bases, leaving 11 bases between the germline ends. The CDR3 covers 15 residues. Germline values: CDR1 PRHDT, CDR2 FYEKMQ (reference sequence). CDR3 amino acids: CASSLGGGSPYEQYF. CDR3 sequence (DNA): TGTGCCAGCAGCTTAGGTGGGGGCTCCCCCTACGAGCAGTACTTC.

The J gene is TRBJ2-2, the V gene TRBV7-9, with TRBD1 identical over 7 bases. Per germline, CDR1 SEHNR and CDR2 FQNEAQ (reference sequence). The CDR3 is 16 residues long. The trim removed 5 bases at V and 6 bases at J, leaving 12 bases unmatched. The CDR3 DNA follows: TGTGCCAGCAGCCCGGGGACAGCACTCATCGCCGGGGAGCTGTTTTTT. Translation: CASSPGTALIAGELFF.

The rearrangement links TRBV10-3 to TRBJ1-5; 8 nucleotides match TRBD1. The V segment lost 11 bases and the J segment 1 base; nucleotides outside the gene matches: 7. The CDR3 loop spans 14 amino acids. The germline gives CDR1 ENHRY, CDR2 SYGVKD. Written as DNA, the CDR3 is TGTGCCGCTTCAGGGGGCGAGAGCAATCAGCCCCAGCATTTT. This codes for CAASGGESNQPQHF.

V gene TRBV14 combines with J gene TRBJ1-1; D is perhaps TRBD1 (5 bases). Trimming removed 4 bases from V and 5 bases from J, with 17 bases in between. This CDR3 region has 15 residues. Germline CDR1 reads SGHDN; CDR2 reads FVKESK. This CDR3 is CASSPMKREGTEAFF. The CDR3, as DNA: TGTGCCAGCAGCCCCATGAAACGGGAGGGGACTGAAGCTTTCTTT. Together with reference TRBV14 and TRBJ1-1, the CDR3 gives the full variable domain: EAGVTQFPSHSVIEKGQTVTLRCDPISGHDNLYWYRRVMGKEIKFLLHFVKESKQDESGMPNNRFLAERTGGTYSTLKVQPAELEDSGVYFCASSPMKREGTEAFFGQGTRLTVV.

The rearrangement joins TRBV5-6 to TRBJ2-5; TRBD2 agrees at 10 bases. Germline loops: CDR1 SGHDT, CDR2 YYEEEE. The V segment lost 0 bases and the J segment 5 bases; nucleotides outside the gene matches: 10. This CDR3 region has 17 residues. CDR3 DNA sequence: TGTGCCAGCAGCTTGGAGGCTAGCGGGAGAGATTGGGAGACCCAGTACTTC. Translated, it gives CASSLEASGRDWETQYF.

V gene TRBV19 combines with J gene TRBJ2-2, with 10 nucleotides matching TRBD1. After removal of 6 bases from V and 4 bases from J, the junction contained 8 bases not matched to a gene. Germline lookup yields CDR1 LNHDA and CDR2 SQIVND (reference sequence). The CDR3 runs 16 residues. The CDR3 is CASSPFGQGGTGELFF. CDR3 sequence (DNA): TGTGCCAGTAGCCCATTCGGACAGGGGGGCACCGGGGAGCTGTTTTTT.

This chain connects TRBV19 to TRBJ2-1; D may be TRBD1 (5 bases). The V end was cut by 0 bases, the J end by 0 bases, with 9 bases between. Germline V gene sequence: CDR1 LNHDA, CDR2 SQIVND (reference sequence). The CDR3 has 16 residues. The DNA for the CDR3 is TGTGCCAGTAGTATAGACAGGGTTACCTCCTACAATGAGCAGTTCTTC. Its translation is CASSIDRVTSYNEQFF.

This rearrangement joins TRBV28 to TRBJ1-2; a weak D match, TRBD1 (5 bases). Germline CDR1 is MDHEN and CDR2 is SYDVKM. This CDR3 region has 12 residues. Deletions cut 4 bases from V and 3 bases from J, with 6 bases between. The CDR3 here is CASSWGDYGYTF. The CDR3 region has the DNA TGTGCCAGCAGTTGGGGGGACTATGGCTACACCTTC.

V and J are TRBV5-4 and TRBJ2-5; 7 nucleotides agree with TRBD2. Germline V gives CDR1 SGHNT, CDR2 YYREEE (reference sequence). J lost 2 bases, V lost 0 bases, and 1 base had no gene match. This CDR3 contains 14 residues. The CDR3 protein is CASSLVGGQETQYF. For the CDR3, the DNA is TGTGCCAGCAGCTTGGTCGGGGGGCAAGAGACCCAGTACTTC.